This T cell receptor beta chain was found in a study of CD8+ T cells in alopecia areata. cDNA serving as the sequencing template came from extracted, reverse transcribed RNA. The table came from immunoSEQ multiplex PCR; TCRdb's copy has only in-frame clones and leaves some out. The sample contains approximately 180,000 clones, roughly 50% of which appear only once. CDR3 size: 14 residues. Germline-derived CDR1 and CDR2 are SQVTM and ANQGSEA. V dropped 1 base and J dropped 7 bases, with 14 bases sitting between them. Treatment indicated: oral pan-JAK inhibitor, 5-10 mg twice daily. The V and J genes are TRBV29-1 and TRBJ2-1; D might be TRBD1 or TRBD2, each matching 7 bases. This clonotype was obtained from a human donor with alopecia areata. Material: CD8+ T cells sorted from blood, obtained at week 24, from a patient treated with tofacitinib. CDR3 nucleotides: TGCAGCGTTGAAGGACGCAGGGGGGGAAATGAGCAGTTCTTC. It yields the protein CSVEGRRGGNEQFF.